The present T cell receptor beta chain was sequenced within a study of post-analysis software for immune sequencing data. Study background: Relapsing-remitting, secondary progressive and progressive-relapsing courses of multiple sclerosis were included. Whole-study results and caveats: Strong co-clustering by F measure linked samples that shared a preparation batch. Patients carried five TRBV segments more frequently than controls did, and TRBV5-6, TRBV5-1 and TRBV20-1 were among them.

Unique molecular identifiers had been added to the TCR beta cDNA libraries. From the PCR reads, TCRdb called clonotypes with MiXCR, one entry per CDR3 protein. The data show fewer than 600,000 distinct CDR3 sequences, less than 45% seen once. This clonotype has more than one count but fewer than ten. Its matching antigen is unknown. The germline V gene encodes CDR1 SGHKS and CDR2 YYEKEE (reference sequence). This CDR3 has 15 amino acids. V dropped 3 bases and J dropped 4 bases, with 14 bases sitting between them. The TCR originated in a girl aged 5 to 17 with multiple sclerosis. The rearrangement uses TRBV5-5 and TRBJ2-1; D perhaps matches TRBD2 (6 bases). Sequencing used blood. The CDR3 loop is CASSYGVGGYNEQFF. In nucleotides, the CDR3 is TGTGCCAGCAGCTACGGGGTCGGAGGGTACAATGAGCAGTTCTTC. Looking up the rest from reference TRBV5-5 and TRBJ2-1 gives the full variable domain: DAGVTQSPTHLIKTRGQQVTLRCSPISGHKSVSWYQQVLGQGPQFIFQYYEKEERGRGNFPDRFSARQFPNYSSELNVNALLLGDSALYLCASSYGVGGYNEQFFGPGTRLTVL.